The 12 T cell receptor beta chains given below trace back to one sample, sequenced in a study of T cells in Graves' hyperthyroidism and ophthalmopathy. RNA transcripts gave rise to amplified TCR beta CDR3 regions. During a first-round RT-PCR of the TCR CDR3, the HTBI primer set was used. TCRdb fed the multiplex PCR reads into MiXCR, producing one record per CDR3 protein. The sample carries about 500,000 distinct CDR3 sequences, roughly a sixth recorded once. The sequenced sample was blood. Receptors were obtained from a woman in her twenties or thirties with Graves' ophthalmopathy.

This clonotype occurred many times. The chain is built from TRBV7-9 and TRBJ2-7, with 11 bases aligning to TRBD2. V shed 5 bases and J 5 bases; nucleotides not matched to a gene: 11. Looked up from germline, CDR1 is SEHNR and CDR2 is FQNEAQ (reference sequence). The CDR3 sequence is 16 residues long. The CDR3 loop reads CASSLPTSGSSNEQYF. The CDR3 region has the DNA TGTGCCAGCAGCCTGCCCACTAGCGGGAGTTCTAACGAGCAGTACTTC.

CDR3 sequence: CATFGGSYEQYF. CDR3 nucleotide sequence: TGTGCCACGTTCGGGGGCTCCTACGAGCAGTACTTC. The chain recombines TRBV28 with TRBJ2-7, with D perhaps TRBD2 (6 bases). This CDR3 contains 12 residues. Looked up from germline, CDR1 is MDHEN and CDR2 is SYDVKM. The V and J ends lost 10 bases and 0 bases respectively, with 10 bases between them. The whole variable domain, filled in from reference TRBV28 and TRBJ2-7, reads DVKVTQSSRYLVKRTGEKVFLECVQDMDHENMFWYRQDPGLGLRLIYFSYDVKMKEKGDIPEGYSVSREKKERFSLILESASTNQTSMYLCATFGGSYEQYFGPGTRLTVT.

This clonotype showed up just a few times. V and J are TRBV7-9 and TRBJ2-5; D unclear. The length of the CDR3 is 16 residues. Germline CDR1 reads SEHNR; CDR2 reads FQNEAQ (reference sequence). With 2 bases removed from V and 1 base from J, the gap between germline ends came to 14 bases. The CDR3 reads CASSLRTRAVQETQYF. CDR3 DNA sequence: TGTGCCAGCAGCTTACGAACACGGGCAGTCCAAGAGACCCAGTACTTC.

This clonotype showed up many times. The chain joins TRBV30 to TRBJ1-5; 8 positions agree with TRBD1. Losses at the gene ends were 2 bases for V and 7 bases for J; bases not matched to a gene: 10. This CDR3 has 15 amino acids. From germline, CDR1 is GTSNPN and CDR2 SVGIG (reference sequence). The CDR3 DNA sequence: TGTGCCTGGAGTTTAGGCGGACAGGGAGGACAGCCCCAGCATTTT. It is translated as CAWSLGGQGGQPQHF.

Ten or more counts support this clonotype. The chain carries TRBV20-1 and TRBJ2-7; D is unclear. The V gene's germline CDR1 is DFQATT and CDR2 SNEGSKA (reference sequence). The CDR3 extends over 14 amino acids. V was cut by 0 bases and J by 6 bases, with 15 bases left in between. CDR3 protein: CSARDPAGAFEQYF. CDR3 nucleotide sequence: TGCAGTGCTAGAGATCCGGCAGGCGCCTTCGAGCAGTACTTC.

The rearrangement joins TRBV14 to TRBJ2-3; 8 bases are shared with TRBD1. The ends lost 0 bases at V and 6 bases at J; junction bases unmatched: 11. Germline CDR1 and CDR2: SGHDN and FVKESK. The CDR3 runs 17 residues. The chain's CDR3 is CASSQDPGGAGEDTQYF. CDR3 DNA sequence: TGTGCCAGCAGCCAAGATCCAGGGGGCGCGGGTGAGGATACGCAGTATTTT.

The rearrangement uses TRBV10-1 and TRBJ2-1; 12 bases map to TRBD2. CDR3 length: 16 residues. CDR1 WNHNN and CDR2 SYGVQD come from the germline V gene (reference sequence). The V and J ends lost 6 bases and 7 bases, in that order; junction bases with no gene match: 10. The CDR3 loop reads CASSGLAGRGGNEQFF. DNA of the CDR3: TGCGCCAGCAGCGGACTAGCGGGAAGGGGGGGGAATGAGCAGTTCTTC.

The gene calls are TRBV30 and TRBJ2-3; unclear D gene. Trimming removed 2 bases from V and 6 bases from J, with 12 bases in between. The germline CDR1 and CDR2 sequences are GTSNPN and SVGIG (reference sequence). This CDR3 is 13 amino acids long. The CDR3 reads CAWSPIMGDTQYF. In nucleotides, the CDR3 is TGTGCCTGGAGTCCCATAATGGGGGATACGCAGTATTTT.

The V and J genes are TRBV4-1 and TRBJ2-4; the D gene is possibly TRBD2 (5 bases). This CDR3 region has 17 residues. The germline CDR1 and CDR2 sequences are MGHRA and YSYEKL. The germline V and J ends were trimmed by 1 base and 0 bases, with 13 bases remaining between them. CDR3 DNA sequence: TGCGCCAGCAGCCAAGGTCGAGCGGTGTCAGCCAAAAACATTCAGTACTTC. Translation gives CASSQGRAVSAKNIQYF.

This chain uses TRBV15 with TRBJ2-1, with a tentative D call TRBD2 (6 bases). CDR3 size: 15 residues. V lost 1 base and J 6 bases, leaving 13 bases between the germline ends. CDR1 LNHNV and CDR2 YYDKDF come from the germline V gene (reference sequence). CDR3 residues: CATSRGPETSNEQFF. CDR3 nucleotide sequence: TGTGCCACCAGCAGAGGACCCGAGACTAGCAATGAGCAGTTCTTC.

This clonotype was detected a few times. The V and J genes are TRBV6-2 or TRBV6-3 and TRBJ1-2, with D unclear. The CDR3 length is 11 residues. The V gene lost 10 bases and the J gene lost 4 bases, with 10 bases spanning the gap. Per the germline V gene, CDR1 is MNHEY and CDR2 is SVGEGT. The CDR3 here is CATSAVYGYTF. CDR3 DNA: TGTGCCACCTCAGCCGTCTATGGCTACACCTTC.

The CDR3 DNA reads as TGTGCCAGCAGTTACTCGAACGCAGGGAACTATGGCTACACCTTC. Translated, it gives CASSYSNAGNYGYTF. The chain recombines TRBV6-5 with TRBJ1-2; TRBD1 might be the D (5 bases). CDR1 is MNHEY, CDR2 SVGAGI, per germline. The ends were cut back, 0 bases at V and 2 bases at J, with 10 bases in the middle. This CDR3 comprises 15 residues.